Here is one TCR beta chain with its context. As yet, its antigen is unknown. The data derive from a study of CD8 T cells in Susac syndrome. Study findings and constraints: The CD4+ T cell repertoires of Susac syndrome were found to show no clonal expansion. The TCR sequencing and HLA analysis in the study involved a relatively small number of individuals, as the study acknowledged.

RNA in amounts of about 0.5 to 1 ug was reverse transcribed with random hexamers. It was immunoSEQ multiplex PCR that amplified TCR beta CDR3 across 54 Vbeta and 13 Jbeta. TCRdb redid the calling of the immunoSEQ multiplex PCR reads with MiXCR, one entry per CDR3 protein. The data show some 180,000 distinct CDR3 sequences, around nine tenths seen once. The CDR3 length is 15 residues. With V trimmed by 5 bases and J by 0 bases, 4 bases remained unmatched. Germline loops: CDR1 DFQATT, CDR2 SNEGSKA (reference sequence). This clonotype originated in a human donor with Susac syndrome. The chain is built from TRBV20-1 and TRBJ1-5, with 10 positions matching TRBD1. Source material: CD4+ T cells from PBMCs. The DNA for the CDR3 is TGCAGTGCTGGACAGGGGGTGACTAGCAATCAGCCCCAGCATTTT. It translates to CSAGQGVTSNQPQHF.